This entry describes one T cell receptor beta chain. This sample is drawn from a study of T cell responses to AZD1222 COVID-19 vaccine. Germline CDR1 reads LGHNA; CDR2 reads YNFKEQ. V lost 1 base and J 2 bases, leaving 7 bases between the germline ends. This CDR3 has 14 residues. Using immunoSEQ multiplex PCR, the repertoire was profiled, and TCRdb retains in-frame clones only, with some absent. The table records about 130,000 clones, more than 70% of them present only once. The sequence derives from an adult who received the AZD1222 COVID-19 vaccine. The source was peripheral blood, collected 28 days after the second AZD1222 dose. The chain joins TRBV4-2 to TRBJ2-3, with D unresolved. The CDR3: CASSQGDSTDTQYF. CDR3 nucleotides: TGTGCCAGCAGCCAAGGCGACTCCACAGATACGCAGTATTTT.